What follows are 26 T cell receptor beta chains derived from one specimen sequenced in a study of shared clonotypes between healthy human individuals. Profiling relied on immunoSEQ multiplex PCR, and the TCRdb table lists in-frame clones only, not all of them. The table records approximately 2.1 million clones, 93% of them present only once. The sample taken for sequencing was naive CD4+ T cells from PBMCs. Noted subset: CD45RA+ positively selected. The receptors derive from a man between 18 and 29 years old in good health. Some clones in this sample may be carry-over from other donors' samples.

This chain uses TRBV5-1 with TRBJ2-5; a possible D gene is TRBD1 (5 bases). CDR1 is SGHRS and CDR2 is YFSETQ in the germline V gene. The CDR3 contains 13 residues. V was clipped by 6 bases and J by 5 bases, with 14 bases between them. Written as DNA, the CDR3 is TGCGCCAGCAAAATTTATGCAGGGGAGACCCAGTACTTC. Protein sequence: CASKIYAGETQYF.

V gene TRBV4-3 combines with J gene TRBJ2-7; weak D call: TRBD2 (5 bases). Trimming left V 4 bases short and J 3 bases short, with 13 bases between. The CDR3 extends over 14 amino acids. Germline V gene data show CDR1 as LGHNA and CDR2 as YSLEER. The CDR3, as DNA: TGCGCCAGCAGCCCGGGTGGACGGGACTACGAGCAGTACTTC. It specifies CASSPGGRDYEQYF.

The chain uses TRBV5-1 and TRBJ2-1; the D gene is possibly TRBD2 (6 bases). Per germline, CDR1 SGHRS and CDR2 YFSETQ. The CDR3 consists of 13 residues. The germline V and J ends were trimmed by 4 bases and 3 bases, with 8 bases remaining between them. DNA of the CDR3: TGCGCCAGCAGCATCGGGGGCTACAATGAGCAGTTCTTC. Protein product: CASSIGGYNEQFF.

The genes are TRBV7-3 and TRBJ2-5; D gene unclear. V lost 5 bases and J lost 7, with 14 bases in between. CDR1 and CDR2 (germline): SGHTA, FQGTGA. The CDR3 has 13 residues. CDR3 sequence (DNA): TGTGCCAGCAGCCCTAGGCAGCTAGGGACCCAGTACTTC. It translates to CASSPRQLGTQYF.

The V call is TRBV4-1, the J call TRBJ2-5, with D tentatively TRBD2 (7 bases). The CDR3 spans 14 residues. V shed 5 bases and J shed 1 base, with 11 bases lying between them. The germline V gene has CDR1 MGHRA and CDR2 YSYEKL. CDR3 protein: CASSRGRAQETQYF. As DNA, the CDR3 is TGCGCCAGCAGCAGGGGGAGGGCCCAAGAGACCCAGTACTTC.

The chain recombines TRBV11-2 with TRBJ2-1; D gene unclear. The V gene lost 4 bases and the J gene lost 0 bases, with 19 bases spanning the gap. Germline values: CDR1 SGHAT, CDR2 FQNNGV. This CDR3 has 18 amino acids. The CDR3 region has the DNA TGTGCCAGCAGCTCCTCGGCTGGGGTCACGAGCTCCTACAATGAGCAGTTCTTC. This sequence encodes CASSSSAGVTSSYNEQFF.

V is TRBV2 and J is TRBJ2-7; D perhaps matches TRBD2 (5 bases). Germline V CDR1 and CDR2: SNHLY, FYNNEI. The CDR3 is 13 residues long. V was trimmed by 6 bases and J by 6 bases, leaving 15 bases between them. CDR3 protein: CASRRAERGEQYF. DNA for the CDR3: TGTGCCAGCAGGAGAGCGGAACGGGGCGAGCAGTACTTC.

The chain employs TRBV29-1 and TRBJ1-2, with D unclear. This CDR3 spans 11 amino acids. Germline assignment: CDR1 SQVTM and CDR2 ANQGSEA. V lost 3 bases, J lost 3 bases, and 5 bases lay in between. CDR3 bases: TGCAGCGTTGACCCCGACTATGGCTACACCTTC. It yields the protein CSVDPDYGYTF.

CDR3 sequence reads: CASSQAARSEQYF. DNA for the CDR3: TGTGCCAGCAGCCAGGCAGCGCGTTCCGAGCAGTACTTC. This chain uses TRBV14 with TRBJ2-7; D uncertain. The ends were cut back, 3 bases at V and 6 bases at J, with 12 bases in the middle. CDR3 length: 13 residues. Germline CDR1 reads SGHDN; CDR2 reads FVKESK.

This chain links TRBV5-1 with TRBJ2-3; 14 nucleotides line up with TRBD2. J was trimmed by 4 bases and V by 4 bases; bases with no gene match: 2. This CDR3 region has 15 residues. Per germline, CDR1 SGHRS and CDR2 YFSETQ. The CDR3 bases are TGCGCCAGCAGCATGGGACTAGCGGGAGCAGATACGCAGTATTTT. It yields the protein CASSMGLAGADTQYF. Full variable domain (missing parts from reference TRBV5-1 and TRBJ2-3): KAGVTQTPRYLIKTRGQQVTLSCSPISGHRSVSWYQQTPGQGLQFLFEYFSETQRNKGNFPGRFSGRQFSNSRSEMNVSTLELGDSALYLCASSMGLAGADTQYFGPGTRLTVL.

This chain uses TRBV2 with TRBJ2-7, with 13 bases that match TRBD2. J was trimmed by 6 bases and V by 6 bases; bases with no gene match: 5. The CDR3 contains 14 residues. The germline gives CDR1 SNHLY, CDR2 FYNNEI. The CDR3 sequence: CASSGTSGTGEQYF. The CDR3 region has the DNA TGTGCCAGCAGCGGGACTAGCGGGACGGGCGAGCAGTACTTC.

This clone was observed a single time. The gene calls are TRBV28 and TRBJ1-4; D call uncertain. The length of the CDR3 is 14 residues. Germline assignment: CDR1 MDHEN and CDR2 SYDVKM. V lost 4 bases and J 10 bases, leaving 16 bases between the germline ends. CDR3 sequence (DNA): TGTGCCAGCAGTTCGCCACCCGGGGATGGAAAACTGTTTTTT. Translation: CASSSPPGDGKLFF.

V is TRBV28 and J is TRBJ2-7, with 11 positions matching TRBD1. The trim removed 4 bases at V and 6 bases at J, leaving 8 bases unmatched. Germline V gene data show CDR1 as MDHEN and CDR2 as SYDVKM. This CDR3 spans 15 amino acids. This CDR3 is CASSSAGTGGSEQYF. CDR3 DNA sequence: TGTGCCAGCAGTTCAGCCGGGACAGGGGGTTCCGAGCAGTACTTC.

The chain links TRBV28 to TRBJ2-7; TRBD2 aligns across 11 bases. The V segment lost 6 bases and the J segment 4 bases; nucleotides outside the gene matches: 11. The CDR3 covers 16 residues. The germline V gene has CDR1 MDHEN and CDR2 SYDVKM. CDR3 residues: CASRPRDTSGSYEQYF. DNA for the CDR3: TGTGCCAGCAGGCCGAGGGACACTAGCGGGAGTTACGAGCAGTACTTC. The full variable domain, in which reference TRBV28 and TRBJ2-7 provide the parts outside the CDR3, is DVKVTQSSRYLVKRTGEKVFLECVQDMDHENMFWYRQDPGLGLRLIYFSYDVKMKEKGDIPEGYSVSREKKERFSLILESASTNQTSMYLCASRPRDTSGSYEQYFGPGTRLTVT.

The genes are TRBV5-4 and TRBJ2-5; 12 nucleotides align to TRBD1. V dropped 3 bases and J dropped 4; count of bases not matched to a gene: 10. In germline, CDR1 is SGHNT, CDR2 YYREEE (reference sequence). This CDR3 has 17 residues. The CDR3 sequence: CASSWLRDRGRPETQYF. CDR3 DNA: TGTGCCAGCAGCTGGCTACGGGACAGGGGGCGCCCAGAGACCCAGTACTTC.

This clone was observed a handful of times. The chain links TRBV29-1 to TRBJ1-1; possible D gene TRBD1, 6 bases. This CDR3 comprises 12 residues. Trimming removed 4 bases from V and 3 bases from J, with 9 bases in between. Germline CDR1 and CDR2: SQVTM and ANQGSEA. CDR3 DNA: TGCAGCGTTGTGACAGGTTACACTGAAGCTTTCTTT. This gives the protein CSVVTGYTEAFF.

V gene TRBV5-5 combines with J gene TRBJ1-2; no reliable D call. The CDR3 loop spans 13 amino acids. V lost 1 base and J lost 8, with 12 bases in between. Germline CDR1 SGHKS, CDR2 YYEKEE (reference sequence). CDR3 loop: CASSLPVVDGYTF. The CDR3 region has the DNA TGTGCCAGCAGCTTGCCAGTTGTCGACGGCTACACCTTC. The entire variable domain, with the rest obtained from reference TRBV5-5 and TRBJ1-2, is as follows: DAGVTQSPTHLIKTRGQQVTLRCSPISGHKSVSWYQQVLGQGPQFIFQYYEKEERGRGNFPDRFSARQFPNYSSELNVNALLLGDSALYLCASSLPVVDGYTFGSGTRLTVV.

This sequence joins TRBV12-5 and TRBJ2-1; D perhaps matches TRBD1 (5 bases). The V gene's germline CDR1 is LGHNT and CDR2 FRNRAP. V shed 10 bases and J shed 1 base, with 23 bases lying between them. The CDR3 extends over 17 amino acids. The chain's CDR3 is CATAAVDNSLSYNEQFF. CDR3 nucleotide sequence: TGTGCTACGGCCGCCGTGGACAACTCCCTTTCCTACAATGAGCAGTTCTTC. The whole variable domain, filled in from reference TRBV12-5 and TRBJ2-1, reads DARVTQTPRHKVTEMGQEVTMRCQPILGHNTVFWYRQTMMQGLELLAYFRNRAPLDDSGMPKDRFSAEMPDATLATLKIQPSEPRDSAVYFCATAAVDNSLSYNEQFFGPGTRLTVL.

The chain employs TRBV7-9 and TRBJ1-1; D might be TRBD1 (6 bases). CDR1 is SEHNR and CDR2 is FQNEAQ in the germline V gene (reference sequence). CDR3 length: 17 amino acids. The ends were cut back, 4 bases at V and 5 bases at J, with 23 bases in the middle. CDR3 DNA: TGTGCCAGCAGCTCCAACGCCTGGGGCCAGGGGCATACTGAAGCTTTCTTT. As protein: CASSSNAWGQGHTEAFF.

The chain has TRBV10-2 and TRBJ1-2; no definite D call. V lost 3 bases and J lost 0, with 5 bases in between. The CDR3 has 13 amino acids. Germline CDR1 reads WSHSY; CDR2 reads SAAADI. The CDR3 sequence is CASSEVANYGYTF. Here the CDR3 DNA reads TGCGCCAGCAGTGAAGTAGCTAACTATGGCTACACCTTC.

The CDR3 region is CASSVTGTSLYNEQFF. The CDR3, as DNA: TGTGCCAGCAGCGTTACCGGGACTAGTCTGTACAATGAGCAGTTCTTC. The chain carries TRBV9 and TRBJ2-1; 8 bases fit TRBD2. This CDR3 is 16 amino acids long. Germline lookup yields CDR1 SGDLS and CDR2 YYNGEE. The trim removed 2 bases at V and 4 bases at J, leaving 8 bases unmatched.

V gene TRBV30 combines with J gene TRBJ1-2; D perhaps matches TRBD1 (6 bases). The CDR3 runs to 17 residues. V shed 0 bases and J shed 1 base, with 18 bases lying between them. Germline-derived CDR1 and CDR2 are GTSNPN and SVGIG (reference sequence). The DNA of the CDR3 is TGTGCCTGGAGTGTAGACAGGACAAGCGGGGGTAACTATGGCTACACCTTC. It is translated as CAWSVDRTSGGNYGYTF.

The chain employs TRBV20-1 and TRBJ2-1; D gene uncertain. Trimming left V 5 bases short and J 8 bases short, with 4 bases between. CDR3 length equals 9 residues. Germline lookup yields CDR1 DFQATT and CDR2 SNEGSKA (reference sequence). Here the CDR3 reads CSAGHEQFF. The CDR3 DNA reads TGCAGTGCTGGCCATGAGCAGTTCTTC.

The rearrangement joins TRBV28 to TRBJ1-4; no definite D call. This CDR3 spans 10 amino acids. Trimming left V 5 bases short and J 14 bases short, with 9 bases between. Germline V CDR1 and CDR2: MDHEN, SYDVKM. CDR3 in DNA: TGTGCCAGCAGTGGGGTTAAGCTGTTTTTT. Translated: CASSGVKLFF.

Worth noting for this clone: The sample carries other DNA sequences with the same CDR3. This chain uses TRBV29-1 with TRBJ1-2; D is unclear. This CDR3 contains 11 residues. Germline CDR1 is SQVTM and CDR2 is ANQGSEA. Trimming shortened V by 4 bases and J by 0 bases, and 3 bases separated the two germline ends. This chain's CDR3 is CSVGANYGYTF. CDR3 coding DNA: TGCAGCGTTGGGGCTAACTATGGCTACACCTTC.

This chain uses TRBV7-8 with TRBJ2-3, with D unclear. The germline V gene has CDR1 SGHVS and CDR2 FQNEAQ. The CDR3 loop spans 14 amino acids. Trimming pared 4 bases from V and 2 bases from J, leaving 10 bases between. CDR3 sequence (DNA): TGTGCCAGCAGCTCCTACGACGACACAGATACGCAGTATTTT. Amino acids: CASSSYDDTDTQYF.